This is a list of T cell receptor beta chains from one sample in a study of blood T cell repertoires in COVID-19. Method: immunoSEQ multiplex PCR; TCRdb's copy keeps in-frame clones and lacks some. This table holds some 350,000 clones, about 90% found once. Sequencing was done on a sample of peripheral blood. Receptor source: a woman in her 70s with COVID-19, enrolled during active disease. CDR3s include the opening cysteine and the closing phenylalanine or tryptophan. A D gene is named only where the DNA matches it firmly. The listing skips clone size in some rows; elsewhere it reads once, few, many or a size class.

CDR3 protein: CASSTQDSNQPQHF
CDR3 DNA: TGTGCCAGCAGTACACAGGATAGCAATCAGCCCCAGCATTTT
V gene: TRBV28
clone size: once
D gene: -
J gene: TRBJ1-5

CDR3 protein: CASAGQGVQPQHF
CDR3 DNA: TGTGCCAGTGCCGGTCAAGGGGTCCAGCCCCAGCATTTT
V gene: TRBV19
clone size: -
D gene: -
J gene: TRBJ1-5

CDR3 protein: CASRSGPADGYTF
CDR3 DNA: TGTGCCAGCCGCTCTGGGCCGGCCGATGGCTACACCTTC
V gene: TRBV27
clone size: once
D gene: -
J gene: TRBJ1-2

CDR3 protein: CASSQNRGQGEAFF
CDR3 DNA: TGTGCCAGCAGCCAAAACAGGGGGCAAGGTGAAGCTTTCTTT
V gene: TRBV6-2/TRBV6-3
clone size: -
D gene: TRBD1
J gene: TRBJ1-1

CDR3 protein: CASRPSGTSGHNEQFF
CDR3 DNA: TGTGCCAGCAGGCCCTCCGGGACTAGCGGGCACAATGAGCAGTTCTTC
V gene: TRBV7-9
clone size: -
D gene: TRBD2
J gene: TRBJ2-1

CDR3 protein: CASTLGQGRTDTQYF
CDR3 DNA: TGTGCCAGCACCCTGGGACAGGGAAGGACAGATACGCAGTATTTT
V gene: TRBV28
clone size: -
D gene: TRBD1
J gene: TRBJ2-3

CDR3 protein: CASSSAVQTDTQYF
CDR3 DNA: TGTGCCAGCAGCTCAGCAGTACAAACAGATACGCAGTATTTT
V gene: TRBV7-2
clone size: -
D gene: -
J gene: TRBJ2-3

CDR3 protein: CASSPGQVDPVQETQYF
CDR3 DNA: TGTGCCAGCTCCCCCGGACAGGTGGATCCAGTCCAAGAGACCCAGTACTTC
V gene: TRBV5-4
clone size: -
D gene: TRBD1
J gene: TRBJ2-5

CDR3 protein: CASSLGGQFPHQPQHF
CDR3 DNA: TGCGCCAGCAGCTTGGGCGGACAGTTCCCGCATCAGCCCCAGCATTTT
V gene: TRBV5-1
clone size: -
D gene: -
J gene: TRBJ1-5

CDR3 protein: CASSSGDRGLGELFF
CDR3 DNA: TGTGCCAGCAGTTCCGGGGACAGGGGGCTCGGGGAGCTGTTTTTT
V gene: TRBV7-6
clone size: -
D gene: TRBD1
J gene: TRBJ2-2

CDR3 protein: CASSPWGTYEQYF
CDR3 DNA: TGTGCCAGCTCACCTTGGGGCACCTACGAGCAGTACTTC
V gene: TRBV18
clone size: few
D gene: -
J gene: TRBJ2-7

CDR3 protein: CSVDSQLNTEAFF
CDR3 DNA: TGCAGCGTTGATTCACAGTTAAACACTGAAGCTTTCTTT
V gene: TRBV29-1
clone size: -
D gene: -
J gene: TRBJ1-1

CDR3 protein: CASSQDHSQPQHF
CDR3 DNA: TGCGCCAGCAGCCAAGATCATTCTCAGCCCCAGCATTTT
V gene: TRBV4-1
clone size: -
D gene: -
J gene: TRBJ1-5

CDR3 protein: CASITGMGEQYF
CDR3 DNA: TGTGCCAGCATTACAGGGATGGGAGAGCAGTACTTC
V gene: TRBV27
clone size: -
D gene: -
J gene: TRBJ2-7

CDR3 protein: CASSYLGLESNEQFF
CDR3 DNA: TGTGCCAGCAGTTACCTAGGACTAGAATCGAATGAGCAGTTCTTC
V gene: TRBV6-2/TRBV6-3
clone size: few
D gene: TRBD2
J gene: TRBJ2-1

CDR3 protein: CASSLGRSNQPQHF
CDR3 DNA: TGTGCCAGCAGCTTAGGGCGGAGCAATCAGCCCCAGCATTTT
V gene: TRBV13
clone size: -
D gene: -
J gene: TRBJ1-5

CDR3 protein: CASSAGRALNSPLHF
CDR3 DNA: TGTGCCAGCAGTGCCGGGAGGGCCCTTAATTCACCCCTCCACTTT
V gene: TRBV6-4
clone size: -
D gene: -
J gene: TRBJ1-6